The source of this T cell receptor (beta chain) is a study of cytomegalovirus exposure and HLA in healthy donors. Whole-study results and caveats: In a later analysis, across HLA loci, associated TCR counts were highest for DRB1, lowest for HLA-C. Listed as cytomegalovirus-associated were 150 or so TCR beta chains. Accurate prediction of most subjects' HLA-A and HLA-B alleles from TCR beta sequences was reported.

This CDR3 has 14 amino acids. CDR1 and CDR2 (germline): SGHNT, YYREEE (reference sequence). J lost 6 bases, V lost 4 bases, and 10 bases had no gene match. With regard to this clone: Its antigen is not known.

The PCR ran on 60 Vbeta and 13 Jbeta primers. The data were produced by immunoSEQ multiplex PCR, yet TCRdb's version contains in-frame clones alone and is incomplete. Its table records around 75,000 clones. The sequenced material came from PBMCs. The rearrangement links TRBV5-4 to TRBJ2-7; 7 bases line up with TRBD2. This clonotype was obtained from a man aged 35-49 years in good health and CMV-seronegative. The CDR3: CASSETSTPGEQYF. DNA for the CDR3: TGTGCCAGCAGCGAGACTAGCACCCCTGGCGAGCAGTACTTC.